The 3 T cell receptor beta chains below all came from one sample that was sequenced in a study of stem cell transplantation in POMP-related autoinflammatory disease. Here immunoSEQ multiplex PCR was the method, and the copy in TCRdb shows in-frame clones only, minus some. Of over a thousand clones in the sample, 70% to 80% were seen once. Sequenced input: CD8+ T cells from PBMCs. All receptors derive from a human donor in good health.

About this clone itself: Other DNA sequences of this sample code for an identical CDR3. The rearrangement joins TRBV4-1 to TRBJ1-6; 9 bases agree with TRBD1. V was clipped by 2 bases and J by 4 bases; unmatched bases: 6. CDR1 and CDR2 (germline): MGHRA, YSYEKL. This CDR3 is 17 amino acids long. CDR3 coding DNA: TGCGCCAGCAGCCAAAAGACAGGGGGGAATTATAATTCACCCCTCCACTTT. Translating it yields CASSQKTGGNYNSPLHF.

CDR3 region: CASSPGGTGELFF. The DNA of the CDR3 is TGTGCCAGCAGTCCAGGGGGCACCGGGGAGCTGTTTTTT. The rearrangement uses TRBV2 and TRBJ2-2, with TRBD1 matching 7 bases. The length of the CDR3 is 13 residues. Germline V gives CDR1 SNHLY, CDR2 FYNNEI. After removal of 5 bases from V and 4 bases from J, the junction contained 1 base not matched to a gene.

V gene TRBV11-2 combines with J gene TRBJ2-2; D is unclear. CDR3 length: 11 amino acids. CDR1 is SGHAT, CDR2 FQNNGV, per germline. V was shortened by 7 bases and J by 6 bases, with 6 bases between the two germline ends. DNA for the CDR3: TGTGCCAGCACCGAGTCCGGGGAGCTGTTTTTT. Encoded protein: CASTESGELFF. The full variable domain, completed using reference TRBV11-2 and TRBJ2-2, is EAGVAQSPRYKIIEKRQSVAFWCNPISGHATLYWYQQILGQGPKLLIQFQNNGVVDDSQLPKDRFSAERLKGVDSTLKIQPAKLEDSAVYLCASTESGELFFGEGSRLTVL.